Detailed here is one T cell receptor (beta chain). This record belongs to a study of technical replicates of blood from a handful of donors. Germline V gives CDR1 SGHTA, CDR2 FQGNSA. The V end lost 3 bases, the J end lost 1 base, and 12 bases lay between the germline ends. The CDR3 has 16 residues. Data came from immunoSEQ multiplex PCR; TCRdb stores just in-frame clones and leaves some out. The data contain just under 60,000 clones, 91% of them singletons. The material sequenced was PBMCs. This TCR came from a human donor in good health. Some clones in this sample may be carry-over from other donors' samples. The J gene is TRBJ2-2, the V gene TRBV7-2; possible D gene TRBD1, 6 bases. The CDR3 region is CASSFARTVNTGELFF. In DNA, the CDR3 is TGTGCCAGCAGCTTCGCTAGGACAGTGAACACCGGGGAGCTGTTTTTT. Using reference TRBV7-2 and TRBJ2-2 for the parts outside the CDR3, the full variable domain is GAGVSQSPSNKVTEKGKDVELRCDPISGHTALYWYRQSLGQGLEFLIYFQGNSAPDKSGLPSDRFSAERTGGSVSTLTIQRTQQEDSAVYLCASSFARTVNTGELFFGEGSRLTVL.